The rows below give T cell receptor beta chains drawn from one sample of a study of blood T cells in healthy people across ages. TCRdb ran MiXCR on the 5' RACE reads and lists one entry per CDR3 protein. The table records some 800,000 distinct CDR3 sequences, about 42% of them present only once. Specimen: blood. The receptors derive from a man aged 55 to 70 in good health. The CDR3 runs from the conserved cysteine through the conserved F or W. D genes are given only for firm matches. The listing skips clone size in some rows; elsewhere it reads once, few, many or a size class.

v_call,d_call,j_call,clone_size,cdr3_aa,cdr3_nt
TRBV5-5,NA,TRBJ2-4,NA,CASSSRPLQGSKQYF,TGTGCCAGCAGCTCACGGCCCCTACAGGGATCCAAGCAGTACTTC
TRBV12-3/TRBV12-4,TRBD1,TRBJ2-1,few,CASSSTGDGEQFF,TGTGCCAGCAGTTCGACAGGGGACGGTGAGCAGTTCTTC
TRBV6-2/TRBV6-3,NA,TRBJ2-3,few,CASSPTDYTSTDTQYF,TGTGCCAGCAGTCCCACTGACTATACTAGCACAGATACGCAGTATTTT
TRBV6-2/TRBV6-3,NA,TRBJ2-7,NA,CASSNSLYEQYF,TGTGCCAGCAGCAACAGTCTCTACGAGCAGTACTTC
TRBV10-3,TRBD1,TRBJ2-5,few,CAISESMTGSQETQYF,TGTGCCATCAGTGAGTCTATGACAGGGTCACAAGAGACCCAGTACTTC
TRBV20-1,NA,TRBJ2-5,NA,CSARDTQGIETQYF,TGCAGTGCTAGAGATACGCAGGGGATCGAGACCCAGTACTTC
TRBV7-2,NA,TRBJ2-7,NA,CASSNYNEQYF,TGTGCCAGCAGCAACTACAATGAGCAGTACTTC
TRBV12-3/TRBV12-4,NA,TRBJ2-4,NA,CASSVEPNIQYF,TGTGCCAGCAGCGTGGAACCAAACATTCAGTACTTC
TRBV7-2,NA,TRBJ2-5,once,CASSSDYGDSETQYF,TGTGCCAGCAGCTCGGACTATGGAGATTCAGAGACCCAGTACTTC
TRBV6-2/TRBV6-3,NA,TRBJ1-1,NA,CASSSGRDNTEAFF,TGTGCCAGCAGTTCCGGCAGGGACAACACTGAAGCTTTCTTT
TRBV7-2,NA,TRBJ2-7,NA,CASSSGGQAVQYF,TGTGCCAGCAGCTCGGGGGGACAGGCCGTGCAGTACTTC
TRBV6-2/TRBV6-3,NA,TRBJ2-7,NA,CAVEGGPYEQYF,TGTGCCGTCGAGGGGGGTCCCTACGAGCAGTACTTC
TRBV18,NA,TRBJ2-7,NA,CASSPPKGVGEQYF,TGTGCCAGCTCACCACCGAAAGGGGTAGGCGAGCAGTACTTC
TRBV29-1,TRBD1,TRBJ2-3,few,CSVGTGGVGSTDTQYF,TGCAGCGTGGGGACAGGGGGGGTTGGAAGCACAGATACGCAGTATTTT
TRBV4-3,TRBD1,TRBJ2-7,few,CASSQAGQGFSYEQYF,TGCGCCAGCAGCCAAGCGGGACAGGGTTTTTCCTACGAGCAGTACTTC
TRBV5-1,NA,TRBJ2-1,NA,CASSLRLGSTYNEQFF,TGCGCCAGCAGCCTCCGCTTGGGGTCTACCTACAATGAGCAGTTCTTC